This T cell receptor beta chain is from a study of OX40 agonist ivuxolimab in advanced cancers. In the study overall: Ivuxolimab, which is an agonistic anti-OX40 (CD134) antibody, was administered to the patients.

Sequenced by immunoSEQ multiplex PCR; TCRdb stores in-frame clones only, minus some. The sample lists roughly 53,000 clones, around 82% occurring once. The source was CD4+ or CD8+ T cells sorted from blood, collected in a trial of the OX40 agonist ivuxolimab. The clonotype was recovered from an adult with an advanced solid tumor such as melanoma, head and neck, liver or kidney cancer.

CDR3 DNA: TGTGCCAGTAAAGCGGGAGGGGCAGATACGCAGTATTTT. Amino acids: CASKAGGADTQYF. J is TRBJ2-3 and V is TRBV19, with 10 bases that match TRBD2. Trimming at V came to 7 bases and at J to 4 bases, leaving 2 bases not matched to a gene. The CDR3 runs 13 residues. In germline, CDR1 is LNHDA, CDR2 SQIVND (reference sequence).